This entry lists 9 T cell receptor beta chains sequenced from one sample in a study of blood T cell repertoires in COVID-19. Sequenced by immunoSEQ multiplex PCR; TCRdb stores in-frame clones only, minus some. The sample yields roughly 210,000 clones, about nine tenths seen once. The specimen was PBMCs or T cells enriched from blood (not recorded which). Receptors originate from a man aged 25-40 years in a cohort exposed to, infected with or recovered from COVID-19 (not recorded which).

The chain has TRBV28 and TRBJ1-5, with 10 bases identical to TRBD1. There are 15 residues in the CDR3. Germline CDR1 reads MDHEN; CDR2 reads SYDVKM. V dropped 6 bases and J dropped 4; count of bases not matched to a gene: 6. The CDR3 region has the DNA TGTGCCAGCAGAACGACAGGGGGCATTAATCAGCCCCAGCATTTT. It specifies CASRTTGGINQPQHF.

This chain joins TRBV3-1 (or the pseudogene TRBV3-2) and TRBJ2-1, with D perhaps TRBD2 (5 bases). Germline-derived CDR1 and CDR2 are LGHDT and YNNKEL (reference sequence). Trimming removed 4 bases at V and 9 bases at J, with 7 bases between. CDR3 length equals 11 residues. The CDR3 spells CASSPGIEQFF. DNA for the CDR3: TGTGCCAGCAGCCCCGGGATTGAGCAGTTCTTC.

As for this clone: At one of its ends the junction is not consistent with the germline gene, which may arise from a read error. The chain carries TRBV4-1 and TRBJ2-7, with TRBD1 identical over 8 bases. The CDR3 runs to 15 residues. The germline V gene encodes CDR1 MGHRA and CDR2 YSYEKL. The CDR3, as DNA: TGCGCCAGCAGCAAAGACAGGGGCCTCGGGTACGAGCAGTACTTC. The encoded protein is CASSKDRGLGYEQYF.

The genes are TRBV9 and TRBJ2-3; a possible D gene is TRBD2 (6 bases). CDR1 SGDLS and CDR2 YYNGEE come from the germline V gene. The CDR3 is 14 amino acids. Trimming shortened V by 5 bases and J by 6 bases, and 16 bases separated the two germline ends. The CDR3 loop reads CASSDSGSRDTQYF. CDR3 DNA sequence: TGTGCCAGCAGTGACAGCGGGTCTCGGGATACGCAGTATTTT.

The chain combines TRBV19 with TRBJ1-2, with 8 nucleotides matching TRBD1. CDR1 and CDR2 (germline): LNHDA, SQIVND (reference sequence). The V segment lost 8 bases and the J segment 7 bases; nucleotides outside the gene matches: 12. This CDR3 region has 14 residues. The CDR3 region has the DNA TGTGCCAGTCGGGGACAGGTGAACGCTATTGGCTACACCTTC. Translating gives CASRGQVNAIGYTF.

V is TRBV28 and J is TRBJ1-2; no reliable D call. Germline CDR1 is MDHEN and CDR2 is SYDVKM. V lost 11 bases, J lost 4 bases, and 14 bases lay in between. CDR3 length equals 12 residues. The CDR3, as DNA: TGTGCCTACCGGGATATTCTCTATGGCTACACCTTC. Its translation: CAYRDILYGYTF.

As regards this clone: A much larger clonotype is one base distant, so this may be a read error. The chain is built from TRBV13 and TRBJ2-7; 8 bases are shared with TRBD2. The CDR3 spans 16 residues. Per germline, CDR1 PRHDT and CDR2 FYEKMQ (reference sequence). In DNA, the CDR3 is TGTGCCAACAGCTTAGTGCGAGCGGGAGATTCCCACGAGCAGTACTTC. Translated: CANSLVRAGDSHEQYF.

This chain links TRBV30 with TRBJ2-1; 11 bases line up with TRBD2. The germline CDR1 and CDR2 sequences are GTSNPN and SVGIG (reference sequence). There are 17 residues in the CDR3. The ends lost 0 bases at V and 1 base at J; junction bases unmatched: 5. This chain's CDR3 is CAWSVIAGGDSYNEQFF. The CDR3 DNA sequence: TGTGCCTGGAGTGTAATAGCGGGAGGGGATTCCTACAATGAGCAGTTCTTC. Complete variable domain (other parts from reference TRBV30 and TRBJ2-1): SQTIHQWPATLVQPVGSPLSLECTVEGTSNPNLYWYRQAAGRGLQLLFYSVGIGQISSEVPQNLSASRPQDRQFILSSKKLLLSDSGFYLCAWSVIAGGDSYNEQFFGPGTRLTVL.

The V and J genes are TRBV6-6 and TRBJ1-4, with D perhaps matching TRBD1 (5 bases). V lost 2 bases and J lost 2, with 6 bases in between. The length of the CDR3 is 14 residues. CDR1 is MNHNY and CDR2 is SVGAGI in the germline V gene (reference sequence). CDR3 DNA: TGTGCCAGCAGTTACGGGGGGACTAATGAAAAACTGTTTTTT. This sequence encodes CASSYGGTNEKLFF.